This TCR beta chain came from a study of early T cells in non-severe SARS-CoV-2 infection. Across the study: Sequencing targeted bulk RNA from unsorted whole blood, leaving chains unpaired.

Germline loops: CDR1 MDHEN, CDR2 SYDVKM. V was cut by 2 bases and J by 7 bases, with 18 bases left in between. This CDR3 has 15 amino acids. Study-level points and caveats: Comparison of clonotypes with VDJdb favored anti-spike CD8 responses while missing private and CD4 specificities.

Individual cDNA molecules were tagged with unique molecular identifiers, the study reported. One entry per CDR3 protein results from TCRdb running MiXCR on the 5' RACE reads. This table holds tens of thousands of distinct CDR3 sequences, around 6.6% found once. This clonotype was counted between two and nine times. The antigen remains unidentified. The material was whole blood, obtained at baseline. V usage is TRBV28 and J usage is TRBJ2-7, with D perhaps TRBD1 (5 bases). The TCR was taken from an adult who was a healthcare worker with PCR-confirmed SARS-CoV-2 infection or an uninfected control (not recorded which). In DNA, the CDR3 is TGTGCCAGCAGTTTAAGCACCGGACATTCTAGGGAGCAGTACTTC. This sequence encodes CASSLSTGHSREQYF.